The present T cell receptor beta chain was sequenced within a study of cytomegalovirus exposure and HLA in healthy donors. For the study at large: The 120 validation repertoires, a later analysis reported, used the same platform as the 550 to 700 repertoires from the first cohort. Study-wide results and caveats: Cytomegalovirus status was reportedly diagnosed by the classifier with high sensitivity and specificity. Subsequent analysis of the 100 to 150 validation repertoires found a tendency for first-cohort TCR clusters to co-occur.

Germline V CDR1 and CDR2: SGDLS, YYNGEE. Trimming cost V 4 bases and J 4 bases; bases outside gene matches: 2. The CDR3 runs to 12 residues. The donors were part of the validation cohort, which consisted of roughly 120 subjects and was separate from the first cohort of around 620 subjects. In the case of this clone: Its antigen is not known.

The protocol was immunoSEQ multiplex PCR, while the TCRdb copy is restricted to in-frame clones and leaves out a portion. The table has 71,000 or so clones, 85% to 95% seen once. The TCR sequence derives from a man aged 18 to 30 in good health and CMV-seropositive. The chain recombines TRBV9 with TRBJ2-7; 7 nucleotides agree with TRBD1. Material: PBMCs. The CDR3 coding sequence is TGTGCCAGCAGCACGACAGGGTACGAGCAGTACTTC. Residues: CASSTTGYEQYF.